This T cell receptor beta chain came from a study of blood T cell repertoires in COVID-19. About the research overall: Sites across the United States, Italy and Spain contributed samples from acute and convalescent COVID-19.

As originally analysed: Estimation of nucleated cell counts relied on the amplification of reference gene primers. The table came from immunoSEQ multiplex PCR; TCRdb's copy has only in-frame clones and leaves some out. That table is the source of V, J and clone size, and D and trimming were worked out from the DNA. The data show roughly 120,000 clones, with around 77% seen just once and 6.5% to 9% held by the top ten. This TCR was sampled from a human donor in a cohort sampled during active COVID-19. The sequencing sample was made of peripheral blood.

CDR3 sequence (DNA): TGCGCCAGCAGCCGGGGACAGGGGGCGTTGACTGAAGCTTTCTTT. Amino acids: CASSRGQGALTEAFF. The chain uses TRBV5-1 and TRBJ1-1; 12 nucleotides match TRBD1. This CDR3 has 15 residues. Germline CDR1 is SGHRS and CDR2 is YFSETQ. V lost 4 bases to trimming and J lost 5 bases; unmatched junction nucleotides: 6.